This is a list of T cell receptor beta chains from one sample in a study of OX40 agonist ivuxolimab in advanced cancers. TCRdb's copy holds only in-frame clones and misses some; the assay was immunoSEQ multiplex PCR. The data hold about 92,000 clones, with under 95% observed a single time. The sample here was CD4+ or CD8+ T cells sorted from blood, taken in a trial of the OX40 agonist ivuxolimab. These receptors all stem from an adult with an advanced solid tumor such as melanoma, head and neck, liver or kidney cancer. The CDR3 runs from the conserved cysteine through the conserved F or W. The D gene is left open where the match is weak. Part of the rows lack a size; the others show once, few, many or a class for expanded clones.

TRBJ2-2	18	TRBD2	-	TRBV6-1	CASSVRLAGGTNTGELFF	TGTGCCAGCAGTGTGAGACTAGCGGGAGGAACGAACACCGGGGAGCTGTTTTTT
TRBJ1-2	17	TRBD1	-	TRBV5-5	CASSARPQGQVVYGYTF	TGTGCCAGCAGCGCACGGCCCCAAGGACAGGTTGTCTATGGCTACACCTTC
TRBJ1-4	14	-	-	TRBV6-6	CASRPGQSNEKLFF	TGTGCCTCTCGGCCGGGCCAGTCTAATGAAAAACTGTTTTTT
TRBJ2-3	16	TRBD1	-	TRBV5-6	CASSYAGGSSTDTQYF	TGTGCCAGCAGCTACGCAGGGGGTTCTAGCACAGATACGCAGTATTTT
TRBJ2-1	16	TRBD2	few	TRBV5-1	CASSLDRGLAGDEQFF	TGCGCCAGCAGCTTGGACAGAGGACTAGCGGGAGATGAGCAGTTCTTC
TRBJ1-1	13	-	once	TRBV19	CASSISGFTEAFF	TGTGCCAGTAGTATATCGGGGTTCACTGAAGCTTTCTTT
TRBJ1-5	15	-	-	TRBV4-1	CASSQASGSNQPQHF	TGCGCCAGCAGCCAAGCCTCAGGGAGCAATCAGCCCCAGCATTTT
TRBJ1-2	13	-	-	TRBV18	CASSREENYGYTF	TGTGCCAGCTCAAGGGAGGAGAACTATGGCTACACCTTC
TRBJ2-5	12	TRBD2	-	TRBV5-6	CASGRVGETQYF	TGTGCCAGCGGGAGGGTGGGAGAGACCCAGTACTTC
TRBJ1-1	12	-	-	TRBV6-1	CASRRGNTEAFF	TGTGCCAGCAGGCGCGGGAACACTGAAGCTTTCTTT
TRBJ2-7	12	-	-	TRBV19	CASRGNSYEQYF	TGTGCCAGTAGAGGGAATTCCTACGAGCAGTACTTC
TRBJ1-4	15	TRBD1	-	TRBV11-1	CASSYEGTANEKLFF	TGTGCCAGCAGCTATGAGGGGACAGCAAATGAAAAACTGTTTTTT
TRBJ2-1	16	-	-	TRBV28	CASSTTGLQSYNEQFF	TGTGCCAGCAGTACAACGGGACTCCAGTCCTACAATGAGCAGTTCTTC
TRBJ2-3	15	-	-	TRBV13	CASSLYGGKSDTQYF	TGTGCCAGCAGCTTATACGGCGGGAAATCAGATACGCAGTATTTT
TRBJ2-2	16	-	-	TRBV5-5	CASSLAQFANTGELFF	TGTGCCAGCAGCTTGGCACAGTTCGCGAACACCGGGGAGCTGTTTTTT
TRBJ1-3	15	-	-	TRBV2	CASSIDTNSGNTIYF	TGTGCCAGCAGTATCGACACCAACTCTGGAAACACCATATATTTT
TRBJ2-1	17	TRBD1	-	TRBV7-3	CASSFSPRDRASNEQFF	TGTGCCAGCAGCTTCTCGCCCCGGGACAGGGCAAGCAATGAGCAGTTCTTC
TRBJ2-2	14	-	-	TRBV11-3	CASSPSLVTGELFF	TGTGCCAGCAGCCCGAGTTTAGTCACCGGGGAGCTGTTTTTT
TRBJ2-7	14	TRBD2	-	TRBV6-6	CASSPLAGVFQQYF	TGTGCCAGCAGCCCACTAGCGGGAGTGTTCCAGCAGTACTTC
TRBJ1-1	15	-	-	TRBV6-4	CASSLRAGRGTEAFF	TGTGCCAGCAGTTTAAGGGCGGGGAGAGGCACTGAAGCTTTCTTT
TRBJ2-7	14	TRBD2	-	TRBV2	CASSSGLASYEQYF	TGTGCCAGCAGTTCGGGACTAGCCTCTTACGAGCAGTACTTC
TRBJ2-3	15	-	once	TRBV11-2	CASTPLTTGRNTQYF	TGTGCCAGCACCCCACTGACCACGGGTAGGAATACGCAGTATTTT
TRBJ2-7	17	-	-	TRBV4-2	CASSQDQGGTGTYEQYF	TGTGCCAGCAGCCAAGATCAGGGCGGGACGGGGACCTACGAGCAGTACTTC
TRBJ2-3	16	TRBD2	-	TRBV11-2	CASSSMTSGSINTQYF	TGTGCCAGCAGCTCGATGACTAGCGGGAGCATTAATACGCAGTATTTT
TRBJ1-2	15	-	-	TRBV19	CASSISGARDYGYTF	TGTGCCAGTAGTATCTCTGGGGCGCGGGACTATGGCTACACCTTC
TRBJ2-7	15	-	-	TRBV6-1	CASSERSGQVVEQYF	TGTGCCAGCAGTGAGAGAAGCGGCCAAGTTGTCGAGCAGTACTTC
TRBJ2-7	14	-	-	TRBV6-5	CASSYDAISYEQYF	TGTGCCAGCAGTTATGATGCTATCTCCTACGAGCAGTACTTC
TRBJ2-6	18	TRBD1	once	TRBV11-2	CASSRGQGVSSGANVLTF	TGTGCCAGCAGCCGGGGACAGGGGGTCTCCTCTGGGGCCAACGTCCTGACTTTC
TRBJ2-1	15	TRBD2	-	TRBV7-2	CASSPWTGGNNEQFF	TGTGCCAGCAGCCCCTGGACGGGAGGGAACAATGAGCAGTTCTTC
TRBJ2-3	15	TRBD1	-	TRBV19	CASSMSGAGGWSQYF	TGTGCCAGTAGTATGAGTGGGGCAGGGGGTTGGTCGCAGTATTTT
TRBJ1-5	13	TRBD1	-	TRBV5-1	CASSFDRDKPQHF	TGCGCCAGCAGCTTCGACAGGGACAAGCCCCAGCATTTT
TRBJ2-2	14	TRBD2	once	TRBV7-9	CASSSGLVAGELFF	TGTGCCAGCAGCTCCGGACTAGTCGCCGGGGAGCTGTTTTTT
TRBJ2-5	15	-	-	TRBV5-1	CASSLVVGAQETQYF	TGCGCCAGCAGCTTGGTGGTTGGGGCCCAAGAGACCCAGTACTTC
TRBJ2-1	13	-	-	TRBV7-8	CASSSGPNNEQFF	TGTGCCAGCAGCTCAGGGCCGAACAATGAGCAGTTCTTC
TRBJ2-3	16	TRBD2	-	TRBV4-2	CASSQGTSGNTDTQYF	TGTGCCAGCAGCCAAGGGACTAGCGGGAACACAGATACGCAGTATTTT